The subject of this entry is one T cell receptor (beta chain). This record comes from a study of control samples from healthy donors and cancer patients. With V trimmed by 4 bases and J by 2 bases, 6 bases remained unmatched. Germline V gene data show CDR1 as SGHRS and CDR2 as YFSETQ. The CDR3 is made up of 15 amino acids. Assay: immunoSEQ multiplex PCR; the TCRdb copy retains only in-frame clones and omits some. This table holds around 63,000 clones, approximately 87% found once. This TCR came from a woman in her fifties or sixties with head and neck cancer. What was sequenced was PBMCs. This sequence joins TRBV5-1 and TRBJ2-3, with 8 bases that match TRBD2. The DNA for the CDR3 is TGCGCCAGCAGCGTTGCGGGGGGCACCACAGATACGCAGTATTTT. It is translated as CASSVAGGTTDTQYF.